The 20 T cell receptor beta chains given below trace back to one sample, sequenced in a study of CD8 T cell repertoires and HIV-1 epitope variants. The table came from immunoSEQ multiplex PCR; TCRdb's copy has only in-frame clones and leaves some out. Among about 5,000 clones listed, 65% were seen once. Their target antigens are unknown. The material sequenced was cultured CD8+ T cells derived from PBMCs. Every receptor here comes from a male donor with HIV.

The gene calls are TRBV5-1 and TRBJ2-1, with 11 nucleotides matching TRBD1. CDR1 and CDR2 from the germline V gene are SGHRS and YFSETQ. V was clipped by 3 bases and J by 8 bases; unmatched bases: 4. The CDR3 extends over 14 amino acids. The CDR3 DNA reads as TGCGCCAGCAGCTCCGGGACAGGGGGTCATGAGCAGTTCTTC. The encoded protein is CASSSGTGGHEQFF. Full variable domain (rest looked up from reference TRBV5-1 and TRBJ2-1): KAGVTQTPRYLIKTRGQQVTLSCSPISGHRSVSWYQQTPGQGLQFLFEYFSETQRNKGNFPGRFSGRQFSNSRSEMNVSTLELGDSALYLCASSSGTGGHEQFFGPGTRLTVL.

The chain employs TRBV27 and TRBJ1-1; the match to TRBD1 covers 7 bases. Germline V gene data show CDR1 as MNHEY and CDR2 as SMNVEV (reference sequence). The CDR3 covers 15 residues. V was pared by 6 bases and J by 0 bases, with 7 bases of the junction left unmatched. The CDR3 coding sequence is TGTGCCAGCAGAATCGAGGGACAGATGAACACTGAAGCTTTCTTT. Translated: CASRIEGQMNTEAFF.

This chain connects TRBV25-1 to TRBJ2-7; unclear D gene. Trimming removed 1 base at V and 2 bases at J, with 9 bases between. Germline V gene data show CDR1 as MGHDK and CDR2 as SYGVNS. This CDR3 has 14 residues. The DNA for the CDR3 is TGTGCCAGCAGTGAATTTGACAAAACCTACGAGCAGTACTTC. Protein product: CASSEFDKTYEQYF.

A few counts support this clone. Written as DNA, the CDR3 is TGTGCCAGCAGCCCTTACGATCCGGACAGGGAATACTACGAGCAGTACTTC. Its translation: CASSPYDPDREYYEQYF. V gene TRBV5-8 combines with J gene TRBJ2-7, with 8 bases that match TRBD1. V was clipped by 4 bases and J by 3 bases; unmatched bases: 15. In germline, CDR1 is SGHTS, CDR2 YDEGEE. There are 17 residues in the CDR3.

V is TRBV7-9 and J is TRBJ2-5; no firm D call. V was clipped by 4 bases and J by 4 bases, with 7 bases between them. The CDR3 is 12 residues long. Germline lookup yields CDR1 SEHNR and CDR2 FQNEAQ (reference sequence). The DNA for the CDR3 is TGTGCCAGCAGCTCAAGATCAGAGACCCAGTACTTC. Translating gives CASSSRSETQYF.

J is TRBJ2-3 and V is TRBV28, with D perhaps TRBD1 or TRBD2 (6 bases each). CDR1 MDHEN and CDR2 SYDVKM come from the germline V gene. V was cut by 5 bases and J by 4 bases, with 16 bases left in between. CDR3 length: 15 amino acids. The CDR3 loop is CASSLGAGEADTQYF. Written as DNA, the CDR3 is TGTGCCAGCAGTCTCGGGGCAGGGGAGGCAGATACGCAGTATTTT.

A single count supports this clone. The chain employs TRBV10-2 and TRBJ2-4, with D uncertain. This CDR3 is 16 amino acids long. CDR1 is WSHSY and CDR2 is SAAADI in the germline V gene. V was clipped by 6 bases and J by 0 bases, with 15 bases between them. The DNA for the CDR3 is TGCGCCAGCAGCCCTGTCCAAAGTCTAGCCAAAAACATTCAGTACTTC. Protein product: CASSPVQSLAKNIQYF.

This clone was counted only a few times. This rearrangement joins TRBV7-8 to TRBJ2-6; D unclear. In germline, CDR1 is SGHVS, CDR2 FQNEAQ. The length of the CDR3 is 14 residues. Between the trimmed V and J ends, which lost 2 bases and 4 bases, there was a span of 6 bases. This CDR3 reads CASSLSPGANVLTF. As DNA, the CDR3 is TGTGCCAGCAGCTTAAGCCCAGGGGCCAACGTCCTGACTTTC.

DNA for the CDR3: TGTGCCAGAAGCTTGCCTCGGGGGAGGAGAAACACCATATATTTT. It yields the protein CARSLPRGRRNTIYF. The chain has TRBV5-3 and TRBJ1-3; maybe TRBD1 (5 bases). TRBV5-3 is an ORF, with its function uncertain. The V end was cut by 1 base, the J end by 5 bases, with 13 bases between. The CDR3 runs to 15 residues.

V is TRBV19 and J is TRBJ2-7; TRBD2 might be the D (6 bases). The CDR3 is made up of 15 amino acids. V gave up 3 bases and J gave up 2 bases, with 14 bases separating them. The germline V gene encodes CDR1 LNHDA and CDR2 SQIVND (reference sequence). CDR3: CASSMVAGSAYEQYF. CDR3 nucleotides: TGTGCCAGTAGTATGGTGGCGGGGAGCGCCTACGAGCAGTACTTC.

Only one count was recorded for this clone. This rearrangement joins TRBV18 to TRBJ2-5; D is possibly TRBD1 (6 bases). This CDR3 has 15 amino acids. The germline V gene has CDR1 KGHSH and CDR2 LQKENI. Between the trimmed V and J ends, which lost 2 bases and 3 bases, there was a span of 13 bases. The DNA of the CDR3 is TGTGCCAGCTCACCATTCGCAGGGGCAGAAGAGACCCAGTACTTC. Its protein is CASSPFAGAEETQYF.

This clone was recorded a few times. The chain combines TRBV7-8 with TRBJ2-7, with D perhaps given as TRBD1 or TRBD2 (5 bases each). The CDR3 consists of 13 residues. From germline, CDR1 is SGHVS and CDR2 FQNEAQ. Trimming took 1 base from V and 5 from J, leaving 9 bases between them. The CDR3 sequence: CASSLGGFDEQYF. As DNA, the CDR3 is TGTGCCAGCAGCTTAGGGGGGTTCGACGAGCAGTACTTC.

The chain uses TRBV30 and TRBJ2-7; 7 bases agree with TRBD2. The J segment lost 3 bases and the V segment lost 1 base, leaving 9 bases of the junction unmatched. Germline V gene data show CDR1 as GTSNPN and CDR2 as SVGIG (reference sequence). CDR3 length equals 15 residues. Here the CDR3 DNA reads TGTGCCTGGAGTGACCCCCCGGGAGGTTTCTACGAGCAGTACTTC. As protein: CAWSDPPGGFYEQYF.

This clone was picked up a small number of times. The chain carries TRBV10-3 and TRBJ1-1; possible D gene TRBD1, 5 bases. Germline values: CDR1 ENHRY, CDR2 SYGVKD. V lost 2 bases and J lost 8, with 12 bases in between. The CDR3 runs 13 residues. CDR3 DNA: TGTGCCATCAGTGAGGGAGGGACCGCCGAAGCTTTCTTT. This encodes CAISEGGTAEAFF.

The chain links TRBV27 to TRBJ1-2, with 11 positions matching TRBD1. The CDR3 is made up of 15 amino acids. From germline, CDR1 is MNHEY and CDR2 SMNVEV (reference sequence). Trimming at V came to 2 bases and at J to 7 bases, leaving 6 bases not matched to a gene. This CDR3 reads CASSLIGTGGSGYTF. The CDR3 DNA follows: TGTGCCAGCAGTTTAATTGGGACAGGGGGATCTGGCTACACCTTC.

The chain is built from TRBV9 and TRBJ2-1, with 9 nucleotides matching TRBD1. This CDR3 contains 16 residues. Germline V gene lookup returns CDR1 SGDLS and CDR2 YYNGEE. With V trimmed by 3 bases and J by 4 bases, 8 bases remained unmatched. The CDR3 DNA sequence: TGTGCCAGCAGCGCGACCGGGACAGGGATTTACAATGAGCAGTTCTTC. It codes for CASSATGTGIYNEQFF.

V gene TRBV27 combines with J gene TRBJ2-3; 14 nucleotides agree with TRBD2. The CDR3 extends over 19 amino acids. Per the germline V gene, CDR1 is MNHEY and CDR2 is SMNVEV (reference sequence). Unmatched junction bases numbered 6, after V lost 1 base and J lost 0 bases. As DNA, the CDR3 is TGTGCCAGCAGTTTATTCGGGACTAGCGGGGGTTGGAGCACAGATACGCAGTATTTT. Translating gives CASSLFGTSGGWSTDTQYF.

The chain's CDR3 is CSAQTDGYTF. The CDR3, as DNA: TGCAGTGCCCAGACAGACGGCTACACCTTC. V gene TRBV20-1 combines with J gene TRBJ1-2; D is possibly TRBD1 (5 bases). This CDR3 is 10 amino acids long. CDR1 and CDR2 from the germline V gene are DFQATT and SNEGSKA (reference sequence). Trimming removed 6 bases at V and 8 bases at J, with 10 bases between.

This clone appeared a single time. V is TRBV7-8 and J is TRBJ1-2; the D gene is possibly TRBD1 (5 bases). Trimming pared 3 bases from V and 4 bases from J, leaving 18 bases between. Germline V lookup: CDR1 SGHVS, CDR2 FQNEAQ. This CDR3 contains 16 residues. The DNA of the CDR3 is TGTGCCAGCAGCTTGGCCGGACGGGACCACGGCTATGGCTACACCTTC. Translated, it gives CASSLAGRDHGYGYTF.

Only a few counts were recorded for this clone. The chain combines TRBV28 with TRBJ2-3; D possibly corresponds to TRBD2 (6 bases). V was cut by 6 bases and J by 2 bases, with 15 bases left in between. From germline, CDR1 is MDHEN and CDR2 SYDVKM. CDR3 length: 15 residues. CDR3 protein: CASRRGTYYTDTQYF. The CDR3 nucleotides read TGTGCCAGCAGACGCGGGACTTACTACACAGATACGCAGTATTTT.